The TCR beta chain described here comes from a study of blood T cell repertoires in COVID-19 (dated by TCRdb to the early 2020s). Broadly, across the study: Collaborator samples came from the United States, Italy and Spain and covered acute and convalescent phases of COVID-19. HLA class I and class II types, where available, came from metadata supplied by the sample provider rather than from assay-based typing. The prospective study material was composed of cDNA or gDNA derived from T cells, B-cell-depleted T cells, or PBMCs. The samples were drawn from two sources: the first 160 participants of the ongoing ImmuneRACE study, and 950 to 1,500 subjects contributed by 6 global collaborators. Nearly every sample came with metadata listing a de-identified subject ID, COVID-19 status, age in years and sex. The repertoires were made available in a free public database intended to serve as a resource for research on the immune response to SARS-CoV-2. The dataset comprised deeply sampled blood TCRbeta repertoires from subjects exposed to, actively infected with, or recovered from COVID-19. Overall study outcomes, separate from this receptor: How much clinical and demographic metadata was included differed by source and by participant, and the metadata was provided uncurated.

Turning to this clone: No antigen is known for it. Base qualities are not at hand, and no much larger clone is one base apart.

Measured from the cysteine to the phenylalanine, the CDR3 is 16 residues long. The DNA shown is the 48-base CDR3, in frame from base 1. Trimming takes 2 bases from V and 0 bases from J, and the germline ends sit 11 bases apart. CDR1 and CDR2 are drawn from the germline V gene: SGHTA, FQGNSA. TCRbeta CDR3 regions were amplified from genomic DNA using the immunoSEQ Assay, a bias-controlled multiplex PCR. As for the authors' bioinformatics: Within the assay, amplification of reference gene primers was used to estimate how many nucleated cells each sample contained. To quantify the absolute abundance of each unique TCRbeta CDR3 rearrangement, sequence reads were collapsed and filtered. For each sample, productive Simpson clonality was calculated as the square root of Simpson's diversity index across productive rearrangements. Drawn from immuneACCESS, this table holds only the in-frame rearrangements with V and J called that TCRdb kept. Clones are partly lost; checked studies trace under half to an unresolved V gene and leave the rest unexplained. V and J calls and clone size are copied from that table; D and trimming were computed from the DNA. This sample is represented by about 120,000 clones; 79% of them were singletons. Jointly, the top ten make up about 4% of the sample.

Each collaborating institution followed its own protocols to collect whole blood in K2EDTA tubes. For TCRbeta analysis, collaborators shipped samples in one of three forms: frozen whole blood, isolated PBMCs, or DNA extracted from either of those sample types. The chain is assembled from TRBV7-2 and TRBJ1-5, with TRBD1 perhaps the D gene, on 6 matching bases. The sequencing sample was made of peripheral blood. This clonotype was sampled from a woman older than 75 with acute or convalescent COVID-19. Here is the DNA: TGTGCCAGCAGCTTATGGGGGGGCGGTAGCAATCAGCCCCAGCATTTT. This sequence encodes CASSLWGGGSNQPQHF.